Shown below are 28 T cell receptor beta chains from a single sample sequenced in a study of T cell responses to AZD1222 COVID-19 vaccine. Sequencing was performed with immunoSEQ multiplex PCR; in TCRdb, only in-frame clones are kept and a portion is missing. The sample shows 35,000 to 50,000 clones, approximately 88% of them seen only once. Sequenced here: peripheral blood, sampled 28 days after the second AZD1222 dose. These receptors were taken from an adult who received the AZD1222 COVID-19 vaccine.

This clone showed up just once. The gene calls are TRBV7-2 and TRBJ2-1; the D gene is possibly TRBD2 (6 bases). The length of the CDR3 is 19 residues. V lost 0 bases, J lost 9 bases, and 27 bases lay in between. Germline V CDR1 and CDR2: SGHTA, FQGNSA. The CDR3 DNA follows: TGTGCCAGCAGCTTAGCGACTGGCCTCCTAGCGTCGCGTCACGGTGAGCAGTTCTTC. This gives the protein CASSLATGLLASRHGEQFF. Combining the CDR3 with reference TRBV7-2 and TRBJ2-1 gives the whole variable domain GAGVSQSPSNKVTEKGKDVELRCDPISGHTALYWYRQSLGQGLEFLIYFQGNSAPDKSGLPSDRFSAERTGGSVSTLTIQRTQQEDSAVYLCASSLATGLLASRHGEQFFGPGTRLTVL.

For the CDR3, the DNA is TGCAGCGTTGGGACAGGAAACTATGGCTACACCTTC. It translates to CSVGTGNYGYTF. This chain connects TRBV29-1 to TRBJ1-2, with 7 bases aligning to TRBD1. The junction had 1 base not matched to a gene; V was cut back by 4 bases and J by 2 bases. This CDR3 region has 12 residues. Per the germline V gene, CDR1 is SQVTM and CDR2 is ANQGSEA.

The chain joins TRBV6-5 to TRBJ1-4; D gene uncertain. V was shortened by 5 bases and J by 4 bases, with 14 bases between the two germline ends. This CDR3 has 15 residues. Germline assignment: CDR1 MNHEY and CDR2 SVGAGI. For the CDR3, the DNA is TGTGCCAGCAGTCCCGAGGGAGAGGGTAATGAAAAACTGTTTTTT. This translates into CASSPEGEGNEKLFF.

The gene calls are TRBV6-5 and TRBJ1-2; 9 bases line up with TRBD1. V lost 6 bases to trimming and J lost 5 bases; unmatched junction nucleotides: 4. CDR3 size: 13 residues. The germline gives CDR1 MNHEY, CDR2 SVGAGI. The CDR3, as DNA: TGTGCCAGCAGCTCCGGACAGGGGTATGGCTACACCTTC. Protein sequence: CASSSGQGYGYTF.

The chain recombines TRBV18 with TRBJ2-4, with D unclear. Trimming removed 6 bases from V and 4 bases from J, with 10 bases in between. CDR3 size: 13 residues. Germline CDR1 reads KGHSH; CDR2 reads LQKENI. The CDR3 DNA reads as TGTGCCAGCTCCCACGACCAGAAAAACATTCAGTACTTC. Its translation: CASSHDQKNIQYF. The complete variable domain, with remaining parts taken from reference TRBV18 and TRBJ2-4, reads NAGVMQNPRHLVRRRGQEARLRCSPMKGHSHVYWYRQLPEEGLKFMVYLQKENIIDESGMPKERFSAEFPKEGPSILRIQQVVRGDSAAYFCASSHDQKNIQYFGAGTRLSVL.

The chain recombines TRBV19 with TRBJ1-2, with D unclear. The V end lost 2 bases, the J end lost 0 bases, and 7 bases lay between the germline ends. There are 14 residues in the CDR3. CDR1 and CDR2 (germline): LNHDA, SQIVND (reference sequence). The CDR3 region has the DNA TGTGCCAGTAGTATAACGGGAGCTAACTATGGCTACACCTTC. Amino acids: CASSITGANYGYTF.

A few counts support this clone. V and J are TRBV5-4 and TRBJ1-6; 7 bases are shared with TRBD1. The V gene end was trimmed by 2 bases and the J gene end by 5 bases; junction bases not matched to a gene: 4. The CDR3 contains 15 residues. Germline CDR1 is SGHNT and CDR2 is YYREEE (reference sequence). The CDR3, as DNA: TGTGCCAGCAGCTTCGACAGGGCAAATAATTCACCCCTCCACTTT. This gives the protein CASSFDRANNSPLHF.

As DNA, the CDR3 is TGTGCCAGTAGTACGACGGGACAGTGGGGCTCCTACAATGAGCAGTTCTTC. Its protein is CASSTTGQWGSYNEQFF. The genes are TRBV19 and TRBJ2-1; 7 bases match TRBD1. Germline V CDR1 and CDR2: LNHDA, SQIVND (reference sequence). V gave up 4 bases and J gave up 0 bases; unmatched junction bases: 9. The CDR3 has 17 residues.

The rearrangement links TRBV11-2 to TRBJ2-7; D not resolved. CDR3 length equals 14 residues. V lost 1 base to trimming and J lost 0 bases, with 7 bases between them. CDR1 is SGHAT, CDR2 FQNNGV, per germline. CDR3 DNA sequence: TGTGCCAGCAGCTTAGCCCTGAGCTCCTACGAGCAGTACTTC. Its protein product is CASSLALSSYEQYF. Based on the CDR3 plus reference TRBV11-2 and TRBJ2-7, the full variable domain is EAGVAQSPRYKIIEKRQSVAFWCNPISGHATLYWYQQILGQGPKLLIQFQNNGVVDDSQLPKDRFSAERLKGVDSTLKIQPAKLEDSAVYLCASSLALSSYEQYFGPGTRLTVT.

This clone was seen just once. V usage is TRBV4-2 and J usage is TRBJ1-1; 12 bases fit TRBD1. CDR1 LGHNA and CDR2 YNFKEQ come from the germline V gene. V lost 1 base to trimming and J lost 5 bases; unmatched junction nucleotides: 8. The CDR3 is made up of 17 amino acids. The CDR3 loop reads CASSQAGTGGAGTEAFF. CDR3 DNA: TGTGCCAGCAGCCAAGCCGGGACAGGGGGCGCGGGGACTGAAGCTTTCTTT.

The V call is TRBV20-1, the J call TRBJ1-5, with unresolved D. Germline lookup yields CDR1 DFQATT and CDR2 SNEGSKA (reference sequence). This CDR3 has 14 amino acids. Trimming took off 3 bases at V and 0 bases at J, with 9 bases between the two ends. CDR3 nucleotides: TGCAGTGCTAGTGTACCAACTAGCAATCAGCCCCAGCATTTT. It yields the protein CSASVPTSNQPQHF.

CDR3 region: CASSQLVGYGYTF. The CDR3, as DNA: TGCGCCAGCAGCCAATTGGTTGGCTATGGCTACACCTTC. The rearrangement uses TRBV4-3 and TRBJ1-2; no reliable D call. V shed 2 bases and J shed 4 bases, with 8 bases lying between them. Germline assignment: CDR1 LGHNA and CDR2 YSLEER. The CDR3 is 13 residues long.

The rearrangement joins TRBV19 to TRBJ1-5; D call uncertain. CDR3 size: 16 residues. Germline assignment: CDR1 LNHDA and CDR2 SQIVND (reference sequence). Trimming took off 5 bases at V and 5 bases at J, with 19 bases between the two ends. The CDR3 region is CASSGGGSSGYQPQHF. Written as DNA, the CDR3 is TGTGCCAGTAGTGGTGGAGGCAGCTCGGGATATCAGCCCCAGCATTTT.

V usage is TRBV5-5 and J usage is TRBJ2-7; 12 nucleotides line up with TRBD1. V lost 1 base, J lost 0 bases, and 5 bases stayed unmatched. Germline values: CDR1 SGHKS, CDR2 YYEKEE (reference sequence). The CDR3 sequence is 17 residues long. The CDR3 loop reads CASSLIPGQGASYEQYF. In nucleotides, the CDR3 is TGTGCCAGCAGCTTGATACCGGGACAGGGGGCCTCCTACGAGCAGTACTTC.

The chain recombines TRBV6-5 with TRBJ1-4, with 9 bases that match TRBD1. This CDR3 spans 14 amino acids. From germline, CDR1 is MNHEY and CDR2 SVGAGI. V lost 6 bases, J lost 8 bases, and 7 bases stayed unmatched. The CDR3 sequence is CASSWDRAGEKLFF. As DNA, the CDR3 is TGTGCCAGCAGCTGGGACAGGGCCGGAGAAAAACTGTTTTTT.

The chain is built from TRBV12-3 or TRBV12-4 and TRBJ1-4, with D hard to call. With 2 bases removed from V and 6 bases from J, the gap between germline ends came to 7 bases. The CDR3 runs 13 residues. CDR3 amino acids: CASSLNGDEKLFF. The CDR3 bases are TGTGCCAGCAGTTTAAACGGGGATGAAAAACTGTTTTTT.

The rearrangement joins TRBV10-3 to TRBJ2-1; 9 positions match TRBD2. Germline CDR1 and CDR2: ENHRY and SYGVKD. The CDR3 covers 16 residues. Trimming at V came to 6 bases and at J to 5 bases, leaving 11 bases not matched to a gene. This chain's CDR3 is CAIRGGRAGGDNEQFF. CDR3 coding DNA: TGTGCCATCAGAGGGGGAAGAGCGGGAGGCGACAATGAGCAGTTCTTC.

This rearrangement joins TRBV4-2 to TRBJ1-4; maybe TRBD1 (5 bases). Trimming took off 4 bases at V and 8 bases at J, with 14 bases between the two ends. Germline-derived CDR1 and CDR2 are LGHNA and YNFKEQ. The CDR3 sequence is 14 residues long. The CDR3 region is CASSRGRGEEKLFF. CDR3 nucleotides: TGTGCCAGCAGCCGGGGCCGGGGAGAGGAAAAACTGTTTTTT.

V gene TRBV2 combines with J gene TRBJ2-7; 13 positions match TRBD2. This CDR3 spans 14 amino acids. Germline V gives CDR1 SNHLY, CDR2 FYNNEI. V trimming: 5 bases; J trimming: 3 bases; junction bases outside the gene matches: 1. CDR3 residues: CASSWTSGGYEQYF. The CDR3 nucleotides read TGTGCCAGCAGTTGGACTAGCGGGGGCTACGAGCAGTACTTC.

V usage is TRBV7-6 and J usage is TRBJ1-2, with D perhaps TRBD1 (5 bases). In germline, CDR1 is SGHVS, CDR2 FNYEAQ. The CDR3 has 14 residues. The V gene lost 5 bases and the J gene lost 8 bases, with 18 bases spanning the gap. CDR3 in DNA: TGTGCCAGCAGCCCTACTGGGGGATTGGGAGGCTACACCTTC. This translates into CASSPTGGLGGYTF. The complete variable domain, with remaining parts taken from reference TRBV7-6 and TRBJ1-2, reads GAGVSQSPRYKVTKRGQDVALRCDPISGHVSLYWYRQALGQGPEFLTYFNYEAQQDKSGLPNDRFSAERPEGSISTLTIQRTEQRDSAMYRCASSPTGGLGGYTFGSGTRLTVV.

This clone appeared once. V is TRBV7-2 and J is TRBJ1-3; D gene unclear. This CDR3 has 13 amino acids. V was pared by 5 bases and J by 3 bases, with 8 bases between. The germline gives CDR1 SGHTA, CDR2 FQGNSA. DNA of the CDR3: TGTGCCAGCAGCCGACGGCTTGGAAACACCATATATTTT. Translation gives CASSRRLGNTIYF.

This chain uses TRBV11-2 with TRBJ2-6; 7 nucleotides agree with TRBD2. This CDR3 spans 16 amino acids. CDR1 SGHAT and CDR2 FQNNGV come from the germline V gene. V trimming: 2 bases; J trimming: 4 bases; junction bases outside the gene matches: 5. The CDR3 loop is CASSLLRGVGANVLTF. CDR3 DNA sequence: TGTGCCAGCAGCTTATTACGGGGGGTCGGGGCCAACGTCCTGACTTTC.

The V and J genes are TRBV9 and TRBJ1-2, with D uncertain. Looked up from germline, CDR1 is SGDLS and CDR2 is YYNGEE. Trimming shortened V by 3 bases and J by 3 bases, and 6 bases separated the two germline ends. This CDR3 has 12 amino acids. The CDR3 bases are TGTGCCAGCAGCGCGCATTACTATGGCTACACCTTC. It is translated as CASSAHYYGYTF.

The V gene is TRBV9, the J gene TRBJ1-5; possibly TRBD1 for D (5 bases). The CDR3 length is 15 residues. Per the germline V gene, CDR1 is SGDLS and CDR2 is YYNGEE. The CDR3 nucleotides read TGTGCTTTACGTGTTTCAGGGCCGGGCAATCAGCCCCAGCATTTT. This translates into CALRVSGPGNQPQHF. The variable domain in full, with the rest retrieved from reference TRBV9 and TRBJ1-5, is DSGVTQTPKHLITATGQRVTLRCSPRSGDLSVYWYQQSLDQGLQFLIQYYNGEERAKGNILERFSAQQFPDLHSELNLSSLELGDSALYFCALRVSGPGNQPQHFGDGTRLSIL.

The genes are TRBV5-4 and TRBJ2-2; 9 bases are shared with TRBD1. The CDR3 extends over 14 amino acids. The trim removed 5 bases at V and 6 bases at J, leaving 5 bases unmatched. Germline V gene sequence: CDR1 SGHNT, CDR2 YYREEE (reference sequence). In DNA form, the CDR3 reads TGTGCCAGCAGTTTTACAGGGGGCCCCGGGGAGCTGTTTTTT. As protein: CASSFTGGPGELFF.

With respect to this clone: One junction end does not reproduce the germline sequence, and a read error may be involved. The V and J genes are TRBV27 and TRBJ2-3; 13 bases match TRBD2. Germline CDR1 reads MNHEY; CDR2 reads SMNVEV (reference sequence). The CDR3 sequence is 16 residues long. In DNA form, the CDR3 reads TGTGCCAGCAGCCATCGGACTAGCGGGAGAACAGCTACGCAGTATTTT. Translated: CASSHRTSGRTATQYF.

Concerning this clone itself: Other DNA sequences in the same sample also yield this CDR3. The rearrangement links TRBV6-6 to TRBJ2-7, with a weak D call TRBD2 (7 bases). The CDR3 loop spans 15 amino acids. Germline-derived CDR1 and CDR2 are MNHNY and SVGAGI (reference sequence). Trimming removed 2 bases from V and 3 bases from J, with 14 bases in between. CDR3 region: CASSYGGGASYEQYF. The CDR3 nucleotides read TGTGCCAGCAGTTACGGGGGGGGCGCAAGCTACGAGCAGTACTTC.

This rearrangement joins TRBV28 to TRBJ1-6; TRBD1 might be the D (5 bases). Germline lookup yields CDR1 MDHEN and CDR2 SYDVKM. V lost 7 bases and J lost 5, with 12 bases in between. This CDR3 spans 14 amino acids. The CDR3 nucleotides read TGTGCCAGCACTCGGACACCAAATAATTCACCCCTCCACTTT. This gives the protein CASTRTPNNSPLHF.